The clone carrying this T cell receptor (beta chain) was picked up a small number of times. Its target is not known. Within the sample, other DNA sequences also encode this same CDR3. This specimen belongs to a study of beta chain features in type 1 diabetes. Findings and caveats of the study: Compared to healthy donors, patients appeared to have naive, central memory and Treg TCRB repertoires that were more alike. The study found moderately but significantly shorter TCRB CDR3s in all four CD4+ subsets of Type 1 diabetes patients.

Isolated RNA was reverse transcribed in full, so expressed TCRB transcripts were sequenced. The protocol was immunoSEQ multiplex PCR, while the TCRdb copy is restricted to in-frame clones and leaves out a portion. The profile covers under 850,000 clones, with roughly an eighth appearing a single time and approximately 0.022% taken by the ten largest. The CDR3 contains 12 residues. V was trimmed by 1 base and J by 3 bases, leaving 4 bases between them. Per the germline V gene, CDR1 is MNHNS and CDR2 is SASEGT. Populations obtained by sorting all exceeded 95% purity. The sequenced sample consisted of naive CD4+ T cells from blood. The TCR originated in a man younger than 35 with type 1 diabetes. The rearrangement joins TRBV6-1 to TRBJ2-7; the D is unclear. CDR3 sequence: CASSEGLYEQYF. The CDR3 coding sequence is TGTGCCAGCAGTGAAGGACTCTACGAGCAGTACTTC.